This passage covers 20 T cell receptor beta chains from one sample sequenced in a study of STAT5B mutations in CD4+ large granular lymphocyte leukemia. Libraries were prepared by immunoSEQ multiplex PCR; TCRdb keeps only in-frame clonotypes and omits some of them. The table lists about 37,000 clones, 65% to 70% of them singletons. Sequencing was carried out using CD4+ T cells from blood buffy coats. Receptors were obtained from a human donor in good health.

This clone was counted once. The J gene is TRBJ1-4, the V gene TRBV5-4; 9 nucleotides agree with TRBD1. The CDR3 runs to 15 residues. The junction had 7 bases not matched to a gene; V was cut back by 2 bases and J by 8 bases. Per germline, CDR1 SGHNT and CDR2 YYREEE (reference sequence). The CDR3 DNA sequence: TGTGCCAGCAGCTTCCTGGGACAGGGCGACGAAAAACTGTTTTTT. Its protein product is CASSFLGQGDEKLFF.

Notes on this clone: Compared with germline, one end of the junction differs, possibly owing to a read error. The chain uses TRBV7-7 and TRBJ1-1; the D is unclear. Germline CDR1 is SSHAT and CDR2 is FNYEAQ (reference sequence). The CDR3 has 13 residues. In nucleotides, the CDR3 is TGTGCTAGCAGCTTGTCGCAGAACACTGAAGCTTTCTTT. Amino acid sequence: CASSLSQNTEAFF.

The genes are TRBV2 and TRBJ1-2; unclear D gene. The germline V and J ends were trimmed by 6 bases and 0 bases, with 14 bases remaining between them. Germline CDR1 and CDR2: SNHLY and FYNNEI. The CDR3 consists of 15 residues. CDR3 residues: CASSQIGFANYGYTF. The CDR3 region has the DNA TGTGCCAGCAGCCAAATAGGGTTCGCTAACTATGGCTACACCTTC.

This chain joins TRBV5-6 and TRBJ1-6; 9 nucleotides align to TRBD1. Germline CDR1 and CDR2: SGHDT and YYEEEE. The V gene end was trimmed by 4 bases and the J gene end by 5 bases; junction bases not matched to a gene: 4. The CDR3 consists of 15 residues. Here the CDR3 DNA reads TGTGCCAGCAGCAAGGGACAGGGAGATAATTCACCCCTCCACTTT. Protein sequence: CASSKGQGDNSPLHF.

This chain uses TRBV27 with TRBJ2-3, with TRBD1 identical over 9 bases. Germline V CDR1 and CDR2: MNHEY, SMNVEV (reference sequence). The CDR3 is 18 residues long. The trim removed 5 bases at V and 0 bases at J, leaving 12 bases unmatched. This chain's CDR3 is CASSPRTGDLGSTDTQYF. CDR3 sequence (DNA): TGTGCCAGCAGTCCAAGGACAGGGGACTTAGGTAGCACAGATACGCAGTATTTT.

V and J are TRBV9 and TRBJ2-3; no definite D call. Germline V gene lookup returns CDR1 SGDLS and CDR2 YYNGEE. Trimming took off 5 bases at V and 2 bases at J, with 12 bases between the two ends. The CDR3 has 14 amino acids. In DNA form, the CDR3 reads TGTGCCAGCAGTCCACATTTCCACACAGATACGCAGTATTTT. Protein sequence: CASSPHFHTDTQYF.

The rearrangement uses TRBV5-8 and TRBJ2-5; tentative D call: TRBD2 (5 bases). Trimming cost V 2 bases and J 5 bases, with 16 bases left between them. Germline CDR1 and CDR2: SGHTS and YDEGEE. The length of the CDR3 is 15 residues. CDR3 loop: CASSFSGSSMETQYF. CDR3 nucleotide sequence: TGTGCCAGCAGCTTTTCGGGGTCCTCAATGGAGACCCAGTACTTC.

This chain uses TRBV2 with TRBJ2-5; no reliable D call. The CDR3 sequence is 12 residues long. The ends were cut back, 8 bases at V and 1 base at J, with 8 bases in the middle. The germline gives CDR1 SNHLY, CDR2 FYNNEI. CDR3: CASGALQETQYF. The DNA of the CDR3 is TGTGCCAGCGGCGCCCTCCAAGAGACCCAGTACTTC.

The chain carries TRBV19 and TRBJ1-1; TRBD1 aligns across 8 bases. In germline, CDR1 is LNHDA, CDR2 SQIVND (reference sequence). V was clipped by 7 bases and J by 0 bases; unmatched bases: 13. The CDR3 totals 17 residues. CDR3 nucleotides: TGTGCCAGTACCAACTCGCTAGGGACAGGAGTGAACACTGAAGCTTTCTTT. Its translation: CASTNSLGTGVNTEAFF.

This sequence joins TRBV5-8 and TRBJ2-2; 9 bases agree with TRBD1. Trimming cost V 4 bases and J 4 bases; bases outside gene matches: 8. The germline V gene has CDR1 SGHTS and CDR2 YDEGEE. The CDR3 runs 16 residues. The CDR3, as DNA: TGTGCCAGCAGCATGATGGGACAGGGTAGCACCGGGGAGCTGTTTTTT. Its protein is CASSMMGQGSTGELFF.

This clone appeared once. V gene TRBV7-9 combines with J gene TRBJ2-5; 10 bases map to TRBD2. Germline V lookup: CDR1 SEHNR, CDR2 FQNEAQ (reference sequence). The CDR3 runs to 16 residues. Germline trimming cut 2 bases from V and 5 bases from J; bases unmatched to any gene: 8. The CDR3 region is CASSLRSGGAWETQYF. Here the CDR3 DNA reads TGTGCCAGCAGCTTAAGAAGCGGGGGGGCCTGGGAGACCCAGTACTTC.

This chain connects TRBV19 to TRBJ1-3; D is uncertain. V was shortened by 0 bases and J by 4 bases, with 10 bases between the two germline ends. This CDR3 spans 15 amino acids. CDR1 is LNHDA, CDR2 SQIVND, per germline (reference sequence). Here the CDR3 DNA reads TGTGCCAGTAGTATAGAGGGCAGTTCGGGAAACACCATATATTTT. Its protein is CASSIEGSSGNTIYF.

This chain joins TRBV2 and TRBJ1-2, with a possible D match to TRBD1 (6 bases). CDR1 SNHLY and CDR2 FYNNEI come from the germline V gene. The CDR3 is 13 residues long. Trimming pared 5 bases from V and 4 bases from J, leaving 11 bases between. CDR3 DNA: TGTGCCAGCAGTCCGCAGGGGATCTATGGCTACACCTTC. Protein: CASSPQGIYGYTF.

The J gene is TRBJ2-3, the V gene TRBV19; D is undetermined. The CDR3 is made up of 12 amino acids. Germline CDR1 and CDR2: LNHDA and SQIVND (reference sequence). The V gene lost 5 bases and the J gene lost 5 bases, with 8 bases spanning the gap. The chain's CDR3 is CASSPGLDTQYF. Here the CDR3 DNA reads TGTGCCAGTAGTCCCGGCCTAGATACGCAGTATTTT.

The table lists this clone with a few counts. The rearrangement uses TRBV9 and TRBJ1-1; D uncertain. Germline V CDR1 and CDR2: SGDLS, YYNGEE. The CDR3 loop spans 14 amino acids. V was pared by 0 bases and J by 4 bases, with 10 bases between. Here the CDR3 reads CASSVAYRGTEAFF. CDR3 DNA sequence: TGTGCCAGCAGCGTAGCGTACCGAGGCACTGAAGCTTTCTTT.

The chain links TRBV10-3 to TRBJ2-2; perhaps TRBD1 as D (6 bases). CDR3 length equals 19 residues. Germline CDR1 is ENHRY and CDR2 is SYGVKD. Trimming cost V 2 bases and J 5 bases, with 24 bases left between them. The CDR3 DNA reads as TGTGCCATCAGTGAGACAGGGACCGCGAGCAAGAAATGGACCGGGGAGCTGTTTTTT. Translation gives CAISETGTASKKWTGELFF.

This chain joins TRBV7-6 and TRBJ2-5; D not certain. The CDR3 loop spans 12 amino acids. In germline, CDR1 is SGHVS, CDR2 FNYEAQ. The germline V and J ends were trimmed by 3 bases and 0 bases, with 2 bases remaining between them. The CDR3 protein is CASSFYQETQYF. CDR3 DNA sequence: TGTGCCAGCAGCTTCTACCAAGAGACCCAGTACTTC. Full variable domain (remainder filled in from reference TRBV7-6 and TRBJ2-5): GAGVSQSPRYKVTKRGQDVALRCDPISGHVSLYWYRQALGQGPEFLTYFNYEAQQDKSGLPNDRFSAERPEGSISTLTIQRTEQRDSAMYRCASSFYQETQYFGPGTRLLVL.

CDR3 sequence: CASSSGTSGYNEQFF. Here the CDR3 DNA reads TGTGCCAGCAGTTCCGGGACTAGCGGCTACAATGAGCAGTTCTTC. The rearrangement uses TRBV6-6 and TRBJ2-1, with TRBD2 matching over 11 bases. The CDR3 is made up of 15 amino acids. V was pared by 4 bases and J by 3 bases, with 2 bases of the junction left unmatched. From germline, CDR1 is MNHNY and CDR2 SVGAGI (reference sequence).

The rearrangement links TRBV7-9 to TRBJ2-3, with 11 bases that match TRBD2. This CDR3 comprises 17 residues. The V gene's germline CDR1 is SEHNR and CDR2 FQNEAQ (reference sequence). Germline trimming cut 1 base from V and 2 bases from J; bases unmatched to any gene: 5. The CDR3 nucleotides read TGTGCCAGCAGCTTAGGCCGACTAGCGGGGAACACAGATACGCAGTATTTT. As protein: CASSLGRLAGNTDTQYF. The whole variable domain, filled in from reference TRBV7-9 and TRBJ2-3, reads DTGVSQNPRHKITKRGQNVTFRCDPISEHNRLYWYRQTLGQGPEFLTYFQNEAQLEKSRLLSDRFSAERPKGSFSTLEIQRTEQGDSAMYLCASSLGRLAGNTDTQYFGPGTRLTVL.

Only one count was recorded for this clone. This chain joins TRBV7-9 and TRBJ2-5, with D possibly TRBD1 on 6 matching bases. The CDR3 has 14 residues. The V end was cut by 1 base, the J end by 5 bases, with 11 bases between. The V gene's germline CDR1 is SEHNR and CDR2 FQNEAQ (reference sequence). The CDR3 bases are TGTGCCAGCAGCTTAGGGTCTCAGGGGGAGACCCAGTACTTC. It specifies CASSLGSQGETQYF.